This is a list of T cell receptor beta chains from one sample in a study of cytomegalovirus exposure and HLA in healthy donors. Method: immunoSEQ multiplex PCR; TCRdb's copy keeps in-frame clones and lacks some. This sample's table reports 75,000 to 95,000 clones. The source material was PBMCs. The receptors originated from a man aged 30-40 years in good health and CMV-seronegative. CDR3s leave out the opening cysteine and the closing phenylalanine or tryptophan. Each record gives: V gene, J gene, CDR3 length, CDR3 protein.

v_gene: TRBV18
j_gene: TRBJ1-1
len: 11
CDR3aa: ASSPPGAEEAF

v_gene: TRBV19
j_gene: TRBJ1-5
len: 13
CDR3aa: ASSSSPTADQPQH

v_gene: TRBV5-1
j_gene: TRBJ2-7
len: 12
CDR3aa: ASSLAADSYEQY

v_gene: TRBV27
j_gene: TRBJ1-2
len: 13
CDR3aa: ASSPLVLTMVGYT

v_gene: TRBV6-5
j_gene: TRBJ2-7
len: 13
CDR3aa: ASRTGQTIPYEQY

v_gene: TRBV5-5
j_gene: TRBJ2-7
len: 12
CDR3aa: ASSSGQGGNEQY

v_gene: TRBV7-3
j_gene: TRBJ2-3
len: 15
CDR3aa: ASSKTGTSASTDTQY

v_gene: TRBV4-3
j_gene: TRBJ2-2
len: 12
CDR3aa: ASSYDRGTGELF

v_gene: TRBV30
j_gene: TRBJ2-7
len: 11
CDR3aa: AWSLPGAYEQY

v_gene: TRBV7-8
j_gene: TRBJ2-7
len: 13
CDR3aa: ASSLEAGALYEQY

v_gene: TRBV9
j_gene: TRBJ2-7
len: 13
CDR3aa: ASSVGTGGVYEQY

v_gene: TRBV6-1
j_gene: TRBJ1-5
len: 14
CDR3aa: ASSESMGWGRQPQH

v_gene: TRBV18
j_gene: TRBJ1-5
len: 13
CDR3aa: ASSLQQGSNQPQH

v_gene: TRBV6-1
j_gene: TRBJ1-1
len: 10
CDR3aa: ASSRQNTEAF

v_gene: TRBV4-2
j_gene: TRBJ2-5
len: 13
CDR3aa: ASSHPASVQETQY

v_gene: TRBV7-2
j_gene: TRBJ2-7
len: 13
CDR3aa: ASSLVGGFTYEQY

v_gene: TRBV5-1
j_gene: TRBJ2-1
len: 16
CDR3aa: ASSGKGLAGANYNEQF

v_gene: TRBV21-1
j_gene: TRBJ1-5
len: 10
CDR3aa: ASSKGEQPQH

v_gene: TRBV29-1
j_gene: -
len: 12
CDR3aa: SVAGGTEAYEQY

v_gene: TRBV18
j_gene: TRBJ1-1
len: 12
CDR3aa: ASLTGSRGTEAF

v_gene: TRBV25-1
j_gene: TRBJ2-2
len: 14
CDR3aa: ASSMGEGAGTGELF